The clone carrying this T cell receptor (beta chain) was recorded a few times. Its antigen is as yet unknown. Time point defined: patch test 2, 6 weeks after DPC sensitization. Treatment: therapeutic diphenylcyclopropenone sensitization with weekly scalp DPC. The data originate from a study of human T cells and chemical hapten exposure. As for the study in general: Sensitizing treatment utilized 2% DPC over an approximately 2 cm by approximately 2 cm portion of upper inner arm skin. Chiefly women, the patients showed alopecia areata, totalis or universalis.

In the original workflow: Ranging from about 20,000 to 690,600, TCR counts per sample had a median value of 95,638. TCRdb redid the calling of the RACE reads with MiXCR, one entry per CDR3 protein. None of the V and J calls come from the authors' own analysis; TCRdb made them. The data contain 110,000 to 150,000 distinct CDR3 sequences, around 11% of them singletons. Study results and caveats: No change in TCRs above 1 in 1000 frequency was produced by DPC sensitization.

Germline V CDR1 and CDR2: SGHTA, FQGNSA. CDR3 length equals 13 residues. The V end lost 2 bases, the J end lost 6 bases, and 8 bases lay between the germline ends. This TCR was recovered from a woman aged 45-65 years with alopecia areata. Some clones in this sample may be carry-over from other donors' samples. This sample comprised whole blood, obtained in connection with sensitization to the hapten diphenylcyclopropenone (DPC). This chain joins TRBV7-2 and TRBJ2-1; no clear D. The CDR3 coding sequence is TGTGCCAGCAGCTTATCCAGATCCAATGAGCAGTTCTTC. This sequence encodes CASSLSRSNEQFF. The entire variable domain, with the rest obtained from reference TRBV7-2 and TRBJ2-1, is as follows: GAGVSQSPSNKVTEKGKDVELRCDPISGHTALYWYRQSLGQGLEFLIYFQGNSAPDKSGLPSDRFSAERTGGSVSTLTIQRTQQEDSAVYLCASSLSRSNEQFFGPGTRLTVL.